This T cell receptor (beta chain) came from a study of cytomegalovirus exposure and HLA in healthy donors. This PCR relied on a set of 60 Vbeta primers and 13 Jbeta primers. Using immunoSEQ multiplex PCR, the repertoire was profiled, and TCRdb retains in-frame clones only, with some absent. The sample lists under 200,000 clones, less than 85% occurring once. This clone came up once. The sequence derives from a man aged 40-49 years in good health and CMV-seronegative. Sequences were obtained from PBMCs.

The CDR3 region is CASSPRGLAEETQYF. CDR3 nucleotide sequence: TGTGCCAGCTCACCCAGGGGCCTAGCGGAAGAGACCCAGTACTTC. The chain links TRBV18 to TRBJ2-5; D might be TRBD2 (7 bases). The CDR3 extends over 15 amino acids. The germline V and J ends were trimmed by 3 bases and 3 bases, with 14 bases remaining between them. Looked up from germline, CDR1 is KGHSH and CDR2 is LQKENI.